Listed here is a single T cell receptor beta chain. Its cognate antigen is unknown. This clone may be a read error of a much larger clone one base away. Germline CDR1 and CDR2: MGHRA and YSYEKL. CDR3 length: 17 amino acids. The data were obtained in a study of T cells in Graves' hyperthyroidism and ophthalmopathy. Whole-study findings and limits: Most thyroid clonotypes with frequency above 0.001 were detected in blood.

TCR beta CDR3 regions were amplified from RNA transcripts. First-round RT-PCR targeting the TCR CDR3 was performed with the HTBI primer set. In TCRdb, the multiplex PCR reads were re-called with MiXCR into one record per CDR3 protein. The repertoire includes 610,000 or so distinct CDR3 sequences, around 45% of them detected once, and about 8% sits in the top ten. The sequencing input was peripheral blood or thyroid tissue (not recorded which). The TCR sequence derives from a woman aged 18-29 years with Graves' hyperthyroidism. V and J are TRBV4-1 and TRBJ1-5; no definite D call. CDR3 coding DNA: TGCGTCAGCAGCCAAACTGTAGGCTCGTTCGGCAATCAGCCCCAGCATTTT. Encoded protein: CVSSQTVGSFGNQPQHF.